This T cell receptor beta chain appears in the sequencing data of a study of CD8 T cells in Susac syndrome. RNA amounts of about 0.5 to 1 ug underwent reverse transcription with random hexamers. TCRdb reprocessed the immunoSEQ multiplex PCR reads with MiXCR, giving one entry per CDR3 protein. The table records around 100,000 distinct CDR3 sequences, around 96% of them present only once. Trimming cost V 0 bases and J 4 bases, with 18 bases left between them. Germline V gene sequence: CDR1 LNHNV, CDR2 YYDKDF (reference sequence). The CDR3 consists of 17 residues. The chain combines TRBV15 with TRBJ2-5; TRBD1 might be the D (5 bases). The sequencing sample was made of CD8+ T cells from PBMCs. The origin of this receptor is a human donor with Susac syndrome. The CDR3 spells CATSRDLVSGPPETQYF. For the CDR3, the DNA is TGTGCCACCAGCAGAGATCTGGTCTCAGGGCCCCCAGAGACCCAGTACTTC.